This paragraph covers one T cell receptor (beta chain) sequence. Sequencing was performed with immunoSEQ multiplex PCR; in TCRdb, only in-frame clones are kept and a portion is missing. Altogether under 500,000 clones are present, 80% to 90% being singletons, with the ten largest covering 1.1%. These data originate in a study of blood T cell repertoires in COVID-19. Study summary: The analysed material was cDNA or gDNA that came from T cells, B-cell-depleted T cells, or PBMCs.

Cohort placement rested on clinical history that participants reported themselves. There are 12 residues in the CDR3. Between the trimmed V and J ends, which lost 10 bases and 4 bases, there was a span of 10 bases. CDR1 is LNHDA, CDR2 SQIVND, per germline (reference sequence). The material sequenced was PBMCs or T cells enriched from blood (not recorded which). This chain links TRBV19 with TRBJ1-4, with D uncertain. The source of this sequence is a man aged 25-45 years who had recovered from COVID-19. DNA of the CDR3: TGTGCCATTGGAGACTTTAATGAAAAACTGTTTTTT. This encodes CAIGDFNEKLFF. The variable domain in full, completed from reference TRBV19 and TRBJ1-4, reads DGGITQSPKYLFRKEGQNVTLSCEQNLNHDAMYWYRQDPGQGLRLIYYSQIVNDFQKGDIAEGYSVSREKKESFPLTVTSAQKNPTAFYLCAIGDFNEKLFFGSGTQLSVL.